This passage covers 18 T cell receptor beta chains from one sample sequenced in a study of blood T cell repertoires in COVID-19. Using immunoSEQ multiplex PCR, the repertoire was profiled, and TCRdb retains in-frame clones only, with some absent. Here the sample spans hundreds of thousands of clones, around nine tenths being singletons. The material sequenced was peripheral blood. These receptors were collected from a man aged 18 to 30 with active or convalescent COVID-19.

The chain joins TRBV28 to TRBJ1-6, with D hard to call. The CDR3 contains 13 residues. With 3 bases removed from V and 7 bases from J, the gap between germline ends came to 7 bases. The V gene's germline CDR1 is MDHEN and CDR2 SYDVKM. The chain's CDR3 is CASSFGRNSPLHF. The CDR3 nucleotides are TGTGCCAGCAGTTTTGGGAGGAATTCACCCCTCCACTTT.

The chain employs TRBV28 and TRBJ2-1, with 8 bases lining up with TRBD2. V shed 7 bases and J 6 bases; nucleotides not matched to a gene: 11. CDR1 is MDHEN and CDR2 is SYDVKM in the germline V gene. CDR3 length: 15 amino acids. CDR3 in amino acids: CASKNWREVTNEQFF. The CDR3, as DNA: TGTGCCAGCAAAAATTGGCGGGAGGTCACCAATGAGCAGTTCTTC.

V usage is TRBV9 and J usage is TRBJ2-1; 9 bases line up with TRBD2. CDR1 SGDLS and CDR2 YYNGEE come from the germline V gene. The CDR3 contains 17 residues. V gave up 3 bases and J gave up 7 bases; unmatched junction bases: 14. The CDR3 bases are TGTGCCAGCAGCGCCGTGCCTCTTGGCGGGGGGGGTAATGAGCAGTTCTTC. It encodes CASSAVPLGGGGNEQFF.

In nucleotides, the CDR3 is TGTGCCAGCAGCCCACAGGGCTCTCTAGAGACCCAGTACTTC. Amino acid sequence: CASSPQGSLETQYF. The chain has TRBV27 and TRBJ2-5; tentatively, D is TRBD1 (6 bases). In germline, CDR1 is MNHEY, CDR2 SMNVEV (reference sequence). The CDR3 runs 14 residues. Trimming left V 6 bases short and J 4 bases short, with 15 bases between.

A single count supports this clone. CDR3 nucleotides: TGTGCCATCATACGGGACAGGGCCTACACTGAAGCTTTCTTT. Translation: CAIIRDRAYTEAFF. J is TRBJ1-1 and V is TRBV10-3, with 9 bases identical to TRBD1. The J segment lost 3 bases and the V segment lost 7 bases, leaving 6 bases of the junction unmatched. This CDR3 region has 14 residues. CDR1 is ENHRY, CDR2 SYGVKD, per germline.

The CDR3 DNA reads as TGTGCCAGCAGCAGGGACAGATACTACAATGAGCAGTTCTTC. Translating gives CASSRDRYYNEQFF. The chain links TRBV7-3 to TRBJ2-1, with 7 bases fitting TRBD1. This CDR3 is built from 14 residues. Trimming removed 5 bases from V and 3 bases from J; junction bases left unmatched: 4. Germline V lookup: CDR1 SGHTA, CDR2 FQGTGA.

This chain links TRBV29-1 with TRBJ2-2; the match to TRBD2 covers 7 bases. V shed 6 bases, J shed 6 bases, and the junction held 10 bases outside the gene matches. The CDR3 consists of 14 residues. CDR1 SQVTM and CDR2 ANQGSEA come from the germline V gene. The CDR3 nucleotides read TGCAGCGTAGATGCGGGGGTTAAGGCCGGGGAGCTGTTTTTT. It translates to CSVDAGVKAGELFF.

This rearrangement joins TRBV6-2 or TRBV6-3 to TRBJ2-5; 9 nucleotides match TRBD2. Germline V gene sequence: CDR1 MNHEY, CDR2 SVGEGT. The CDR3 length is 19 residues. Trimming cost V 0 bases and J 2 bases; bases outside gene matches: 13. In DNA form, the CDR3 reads TGTGCCAGCAGTTACTCTTTAGCTGTGGGACTAGCCTTACAAGAGACCCAGTACTTC. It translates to CASSYSLAVGLALQETQYF.

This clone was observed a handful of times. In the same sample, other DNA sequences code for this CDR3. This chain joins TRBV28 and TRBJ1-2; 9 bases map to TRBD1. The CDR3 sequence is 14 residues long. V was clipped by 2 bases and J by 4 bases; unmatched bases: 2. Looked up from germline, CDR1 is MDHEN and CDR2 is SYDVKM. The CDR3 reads CASSLGQGTYGYTF. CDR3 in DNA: TGTGCCAGCAGTTTAGGACAGGGGACCTATGGCTACACCTTC.

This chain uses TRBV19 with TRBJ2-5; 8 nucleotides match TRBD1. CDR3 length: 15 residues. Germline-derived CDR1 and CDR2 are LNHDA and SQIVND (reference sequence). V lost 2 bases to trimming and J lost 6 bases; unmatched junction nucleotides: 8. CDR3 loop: CASSIWQGAIQTQYF. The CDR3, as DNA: TGTGCCAGTAGTATATGGCAGGGGGCTATCCAGACCCAGTACTTC.

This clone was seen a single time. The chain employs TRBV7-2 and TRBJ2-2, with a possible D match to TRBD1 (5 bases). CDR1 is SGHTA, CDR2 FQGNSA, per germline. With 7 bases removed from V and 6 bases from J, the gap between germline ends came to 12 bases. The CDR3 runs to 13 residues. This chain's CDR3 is CASTPEGAGELFF. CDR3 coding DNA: TGTGCCAGCACTCCCGAAGGGGCCGGGGAGCTGTTTTTT.

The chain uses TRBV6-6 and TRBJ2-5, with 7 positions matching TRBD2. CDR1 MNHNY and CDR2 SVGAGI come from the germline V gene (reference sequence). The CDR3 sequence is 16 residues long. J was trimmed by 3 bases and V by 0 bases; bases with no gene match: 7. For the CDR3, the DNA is TGTGCCAGCAGTTACTCTCACGGGGGGATTAAAGAGACCCAGTACTTC. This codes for CASSYSHGGIKETQYF.

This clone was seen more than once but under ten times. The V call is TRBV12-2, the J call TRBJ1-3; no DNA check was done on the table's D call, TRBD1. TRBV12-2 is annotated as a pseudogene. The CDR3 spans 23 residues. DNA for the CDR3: TGTGCAAGTCGCTTACCCTGCTTAGTTTACGGCGGTGGCAGGGGGGACTCTGGAAACACCATATATTTT. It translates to CASRLPCLVYGGGRGDSGNTIYF.

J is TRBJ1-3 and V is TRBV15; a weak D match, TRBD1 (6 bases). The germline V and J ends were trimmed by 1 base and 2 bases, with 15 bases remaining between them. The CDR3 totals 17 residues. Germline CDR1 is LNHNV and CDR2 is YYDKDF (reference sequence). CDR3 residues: CATSRAGRKGAGNTIYF. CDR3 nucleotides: TGTGCCACCAGCAGAGCCGGGAGGAAGGGGGCTGGAAACACCATATATTTT. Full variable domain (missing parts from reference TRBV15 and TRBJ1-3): DAMVIQNPRYQVTQFGKPVTLSCSQTLNHNVMYWYQQKSSQAPKLLFHYYDKDFNNEADTPDNFQSRRPNTSFCFLDIRSPGLGDTAMYLCATSRAGRKGAGNTIYFGEGSWLTVV.

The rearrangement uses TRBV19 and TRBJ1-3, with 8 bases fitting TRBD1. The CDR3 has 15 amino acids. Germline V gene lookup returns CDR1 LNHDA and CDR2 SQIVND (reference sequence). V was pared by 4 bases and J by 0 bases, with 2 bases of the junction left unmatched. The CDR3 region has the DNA TGTGCCAGTAGTAACGACAGGGGCTCTGGAAACACCATATATTTT. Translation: CASSNDRGSGNTIYF.

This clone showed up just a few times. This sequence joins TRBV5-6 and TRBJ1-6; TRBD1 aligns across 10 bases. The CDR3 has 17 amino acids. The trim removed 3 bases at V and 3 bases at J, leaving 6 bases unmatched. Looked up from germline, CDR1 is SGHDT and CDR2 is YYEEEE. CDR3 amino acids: CASSYEGQGIYNSPLHF. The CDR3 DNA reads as TGTGCCAGCAGCTATGAGGGACAGGGGATCTATAATTCACCCCTCCACTTT.

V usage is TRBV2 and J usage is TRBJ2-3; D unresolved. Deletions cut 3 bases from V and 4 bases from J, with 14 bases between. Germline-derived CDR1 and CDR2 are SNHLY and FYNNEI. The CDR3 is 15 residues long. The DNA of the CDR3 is TGTGCCAGCAGTGATTTTGCCTCTGGCCCAGATACGCAGTATTTT. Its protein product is CASSDFASGPDTQYF.

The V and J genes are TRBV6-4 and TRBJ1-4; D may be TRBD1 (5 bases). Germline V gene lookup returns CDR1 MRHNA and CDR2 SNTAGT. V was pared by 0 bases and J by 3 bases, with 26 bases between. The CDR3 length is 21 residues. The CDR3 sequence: CASSDSMGRQGVTPANEKLFF. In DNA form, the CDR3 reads TGTGCCAGCAGTGACTCGATGGGGAGGCAGGGTGTCACTCCAGCTAATGAAAAACTGTTTTTT.